This TCR beta chain emerged from a study of cytomegalovirus exposure and HLA in healthy donors. Findings and limits, study-wide: It was confirmed in vitro that a few of the CMV-associated chains were specific for CMV antigens. Later findings reportedly placed an Asian-associated ancestry cluster below the roughly 660-donor mean for N-insertions. Highest at DRB1 and lowest at HLA-C, TCR association rates differed among HLA loci in a later analysis.

As for this clone: The antigen is undetermined.

13 Jbeta primers and 60 Vbeta primers were used for the PCR. Only in-frame clones appear in the TCRdb table, and some are missing; sequencing was by immunoSEQ multiplex PCR. The profile shows approximately 50,000 clones, about 81% of them singletons. Germline CDR1 and CDR2: MNHNS and SASEGT. The CDR3 contains 15 residues. Trimming shortened V by 5 bases and J by 2 bases, and 13 bases separated the two germline ends. The chain couples TRBV6-1 to TRBJ1-5; tentatively, D is TRBD1 (5 bases). Sequencing input: PBMCs. The TCR was taken from a boy between 10 and 17 years old in good health and CMV-seropositive. The CDR3 DNA reads TGTGCCAGCAGTTCGGGTCAGGGTCGCAATCAGCCCCAGCATTTT. Protein sequence: CASSSGQGRNQPQHF.